This TCR beta chain stems from a study of T cell changes during pregnancy in multiple sclerosis. The germline V and J ends were trimmed by 5 bases and 4 bases, with 14 bases remaining between them. The CDR3 spans 14 residues. Germline values: CDR1 MNHEY, CDR2 SMNVEV (reference sequence). Only in-frame clones appear in the TCRdb table, and some are missing; sequencing was by immunoSEQ multiplex PCR. The sample has 70,000 to 90,000 clones, approximately 92% seen once. This sequence joins TRBV27 and TRBJ1-2, with no clear D. This TCR came from a female donor in good health, enrolled as a control in a pregnancy study. Sequenced here: peripheral blood, sampled in the second trimester of pregnancy. CDR3 bases: TGTGCCAGCAGTACGCCGGGAGAAAGCTATGGCTACACCTTC. Its translation: CASSTPGESYGYTF.